These T cell receptor beta chains were read from a single sample in a study of identical twins' blood T cells. MiXCR, run by TCRdb on the 5' RACE reads, gives a single entry per CDR3 protein. The sample shows fewer than 450,000 distinct CDR3 sequences, about 28% of them seen only once. Sequenced material: PBMCs. The receptors here all came from a woman aged 18 to 55 in good health. The CDR3 runs from the conserved cysteine through the conserved F or W. The D gene is left open where the match is weak. Expanded clones are given a class, and other clones once, few, many or no size at all.

>TRBV29-1|TRBJ2-5|-|few
CSAVQLKEETQYF
TGCAGCGCTGTGCAGCTAAAGGAAGAGACCCAGTACTTC
>TRBV28|TRBJ1-5|-|-
CASSDGQYNQPQHF
TGTGCCAGCAGTGACGGACAGTACAATCAGCCCCAGCATTTT
>TRBV5-1|TRBJ2-1|-|few
CASSRGSGLTASYNEQFF
TGCGCCAGCAGCAGGGGATCAGGACTGACGGCATCCTACAATGAGCAGTTCTTC
>TRBV20-1|TRBJ1-4|-|-
CSASMLESRNGLFF
TGCAGTGCTAGCATGCTAGAATCAAGGAACGGACTGTTTTTT
>TRBV5-1|TRBJ1-1|-|few
CASSEGWDTSGAFF
TGCGCCAGCAGCGAAGGATGGGACACCTCCGGCGCTTTCTTT
>TRBV12-3/TRBV12-4|TRBJ2-3|-|-
CASTAIHTDTQYF
TGTGCCAGCACCGCAATCCACACAGATACGCAGTATTTT
>TRBV29-1|TRBJ1-1|-|-
CSASSVAEAFF
TGCAGCGCCTCCTCGGTGGCTGAAGCTTTCTTT
>TRBV6-5|TRBJ1-2|-|many
CASRKWGGYTF
TGTGCCAGCAGGAAATGGGGCGGCTACACCTTC
>TRBV27|TRBJ1-1|-|few
CASSPGNLEAFF
TGTGCCAGCAGTCCAGGGAACCTTGAAGCTTTCTTT
>TRBV3-1|TRBJ1-5|-|many
CASSEGQISNQPQHF
TGTGCCAGCAGCGAAGGACAAATTAGCAATCAGCCCCAGCATTTT
>TRBV20-1|TRBJ2-3|TRBD2|-
CSDRGAGGPDTQYF
TGCAGTGATAGAGGGGCGGGAGGGCCAGATACGCAGTATTTT
>TRBV6-2/TRBV6-3|TRBJ2-1|-|-
CASSSGYSYNEQFF
TGTGCCAGCAGTAGCGGTTATTCCTACAATGAGCAGTTCTTC
>TRBV6-2/TRBV6-3|TRBJ2-5|-|-
CASSIQIEETQYF
TGTGCCAGCAGTATACAGATAGAAGAGACCCAGTACTTC
>TRBV4-2|TRBJ2-2|-|few
CASSQDVDPRTGELFF
TGTGCCAGCAGCCAAGATGTGGACCCGCGCACCGGGGAGCTGTTTTTT
>TRBV7-8|TRBJ2-2|TRBD2|-
CATHLSGRGIGELFF
TGTGCCACCCACCTTAGCGGGCGTGGCATCGGGGAGCTGTTTTTT
>TRBV7-2|TRBJ2-2|-|few
CARETVTNTGELFF
TGTGCCAGGGAGACAGTGACGAACACCGGGGAGCTGTTTTTT
>TRBV14|TRBJ2-1|-|few
CASSQDRSFPDYNEQFF
TGTGCCAGCAGCCAAGATCGGTCCTTTCCGGACTACAATGAGCAGTTCTTC
>TRBV6-6|TRBJ2-7|-|-
CASSYGVEAEQYF
TGTGCCAGCAGTTACGGAGTAGAGGCCGAGCAGTACTTC
>TRBV7-8|TRBJ2-2|TRBD2|-
CASSLPTGLATGELFF
TGTGCCAGCAGCCTTCCCACGGGACTAGCAACCGGGGAGCTGTTTTTT
>TRBV4-2|TRBJ1-3|-|-
CASSQDLRSSGNTIYF
TGTGCCAGCAGCCAAGATCTCCGGAGTTCTGGAAACACCATATATTTT
>TRBV5-5|TRBJ1-4|-|-
CASSKGPNEKLFF
TGTGCCAGCAGCAAGGGGCCTAATGAAAAACTGTTTTTT
>TRBV2|TRBJ2-7|-|-
CASSGGSVSYEQYF
TGTGCCAGCAGTGGTGGCTCAGTCTCCTACGAGCAGTACTTC
>TRBV19|TRBJ1-6|-|-
CASSLQNKNSPLHF
TGTGCCAGTAGTCTTCAAAATAAAAATTCACCCCTCCACTTT
>TRBV5-1|TRBJ1-1|TRBD1|few
CASSSGDSNTEAFF
TGCGCCAGCAGCTCGGGGGACAGTAACACTGAAGCTTTCTTT
>TRBV5-1|TRBJ1-4|-|-
CASSPTIEKLFF
TGCGCCAGCAGCCCAACGATCGAAAAACTGTTTTTT
>TRBV5-1|TRBJ1-1|-|few
CASSHGNSGRNTEAFF
TGCGCCAGCAGCCATGGAAATTCAGGGAGGAACACTGAAGCTTTCTTT
>TRBV20-1|TRBJ2-2|-|-
CSASRGPGTGELFF
TGCAGTGCTAGCCGGGGCCCGGGCACCGGGGAGCTGTTTTTT
>TRBV28|TRBJ1-3|-|few
CASHFQGTVNTIYF
TGTGCCAGCCACTTCCAGGGTACCGTAAACACCATATATTTT
>TRBV5-1|TRBJ2-2|TRBD2|-
CASSFPLAGTNTGELFF
TGCGCCAGCAGCTTTCCCTTAGCGGGGACGAACACCGGGGAGCTGTTTTTT
>TRBV6-2/TRBV6-3|TRBJ2-1|TRBD1|-
CASSGTAETYNEQFF
TGTGCCAGCAGTGGGACAGCGGAAACCTACAATGAGCAGTTCTTC
>TRBV20-1|TRBJ2-4|-|many
CSARDKGRLAKNIQYF
TGCAGTGCTAGAGATAAAGGGAGATTAGCCAAAAACATTCAGTACTTC
>TRBV29-1|TRBJ1-2|TRBD1|few
CSAETGNYGYTF
TGCAGCGCGGAGACAGGGAACTATGGCTACACCTTC
>TRBV25-1|TRBJ2-3|-|many
CASSPSRDTQYF
TGTGCCAGCAGCCCGTCCAGAGATACGCAGTATTTT
>TRBV3-1|TRBJ1-5|TRBD1|many
CASSLQGSNQPQHF
TGTGCCAGCAGCTTACAGGGGAGCAATCAGCCCCAGCATTTT
>TRBV5-6|TRBJ1-4|-|-
CATSLGSPNEKLFF
TGTGCCACCAGCTTGGGTAGTCCGAATGAAAAACTGTTTTTT
>TRBV7-9|TRBJ2-1|-|-
CASMSRGSYNEQFF
TGTGCCAGCATGTCCAGGGGCTCCTACAATGAGCAGTTCTTC
>TRBV14|TRBJ2-1|-|many
CASSLQGLNEQFF
TGTGCCAGCAGCCTGCAGGGTTTGAATGAGCAGTTCTTC
>TRBV2|TRBJ1-4|TRBD1|many
CASTGTLQGTNEKLFF
TGTGCCAGCACTGGCACTTTACAGGGGACTAATGAAAAACTGTTTTTT
>TRBV29-1|TRBJ2-2|TRBD2|few
CSAGGDTITGELFF
TGCAGCGCCGGGGGGGACACTATCACCGGGGAGCTGTTTTTT
>TRBV7-2|TRBJ2-7|-|few
CASSLVGSRRSSYEQYF
TGTGCCAGCAGCTTAGTGGGTAGTAGGCGGAGCTCCTACGAGCAGTACTTC
>TRBV2|TRBJ1-1|TRBD1|-
CASRGTGKFTEALF
TGTGCCAGCAGGGGGACAGGGAAATTTACTGAAGCTCTCTTT
>TRBV6-4|TRBJ2-2|-|-
CASSETDTGELFF
TGTGCCAGCAGTGAGACAGACACCGGGGAGCTGTTTTTT
>TRBV6-5|TRBJ2-3|TRBD2|-
CTSSSLAGRYTDTQYF
TGTACCAGCAGTTCCCTAGCGGGGAGATACACAGATACGCAGTATTTT
>TRBV21-1|TRBJ2-2|-|few
CASSKVTSGSNTGELFF
TGTGCCAGCAGCAAAGTAACCAGCGGGAGCAACACCGGGGAGCTGTTTTTT
>TRBV9|TRBJ2-2|TRBD1|few
CASSPQNRGFTGELFF
TGTGCCAGCAGCCCTCAGAACAGGGGATTCACCGGGGAGCTGTTTTTT
>TRBV18|TRBJ2-3|-|-
CASSPPLQADTQYF
TGTGCCAGCTCACCCCCTCTCCAAGCAGATACGCAGTATTTT
>TRBV7-8|TRBJ1-5|TRBD1|-
CASTPDRDGQPQHF
TGTGCCAGCACCCCTGACAGGGACGGTCAGCCCCAGCATTTT
>TRBV6-2/TRBV6-3|TRBJ2-3|-|-
CATQADTQYF
TGTGCCACCCAGGCAGATACGCAGTATTTT
>TRBV5-1|TRBJ2-7|TRBD2|-
CASSFSGLASYEQYF
TGCGCCAGCAGCTTCTCCGGACTAGCGAGTTACGAGCAGTACTTC